This entry lists 26 T cell receptor beta chains sequenced from one sample in a study of long-term antiretroviral therapy in people with HIV. The libraries were made with immunoSEQ v3.0 at survey level. Using immunoSEQ multiplex PCR, the repertoire was profiled, and TCRdb retains in-frame clones only, with some absent. There are about 36,000 clones in the sample; around three quarters occur only once, and 4.5% to 6% lies in the top ten. The sequencing here drew on unsorted PBMCs, taken 3.4 years after starting antiretroviral therapy. The receptor set was obtained from a man aged 25-45 years with HIV.

The chain has TRBV6-5 and TRBJ1-3; D unresolved. Trimming removed 5 bases from V and 0 bases from J, with 8 bases in between. This CDR3 contains 14 residues. Germline assignment: CDR1 MNHEY and CDR2 SVGAGI. In nucleotides, the CDR3 is TGTGCCAGCAGTCCCGGGATCTCTGGAAACACCATATATTTT. It translates to CASSPGISGNTIYF.

The chain combines TRBV5-6 with TRBJ2-3, with D perhaps TRBD1 (5 bases). This CDR3 region has 17 residues. CDR1 and CDR2 from the germline V gene are SGHDT and YYEEEE. The ends were cut back, 1 base at V and 0 bases at J, with 15 bases in the middle. CDR3 in DNA: TGTGCCAGCAGCTTGCTCCCAGGGATTTCTAGCACAGATACGCAGTATTTT. Amino acids: CASSLLPGISSTDTQYF.

This chain uses TRBV7-2 with TRBJ2-7, with D possibly TRBD2 on 5 matching bases. Trimming removed 4 bases from V and 6 bases from J, with 16 bases in between. CDR1 and CDR2 (germline): SGHTA, FQGNSA. There are 14 residues in the CDR3. The CDR3 here is CASSSRGFSAEQYF. For the CDR3, the DNA is TGTGCCAGCAGCTCCCGGGGATTTAGTGCCGAGCAGTACTTC.

The rearrangement uses TRBV9 and TRBJ2-2; perhaps TRBD1 as D (5 bases). The V end was cut by 7 bases, the J end by 0 bases, with 10 bases between. CDR1 and CDR2 (germline): SGDLS, YYNGEE. The CDR3 runs 14 residues. The CDR3 spells CASQGPANTGELFF. CDR3 nucleotide sequence: TGTGCCAGCCAGGGTCCCGCGAACACCGGGGAGCTGTTTTTT. The full variable domain, completed using reference TRBV9 and TRBJ2-2, is DSGVTQTPKHLITATGQRVTLRCSPRSGDLSVYWYQQSLDQGLQFLIQYYNGEERAKGNILERFSAQQFPDLHSELNLSSLELGDSALYFCASQGPANTGELFFGEGSRLTVL.

The chain combines TRBV6-1 with TRBJ1-5; 7 bases fit TRBD1. Germline-derived CDR1 and CDR2 are MNHNS and SASEGT. V shed 6 bases, J shed 6 bases, and the junction held 5 bases outside the gene matches. This CDR3 region has 13 residues. The CDR3 reads CASSYRGGQPQHF. The DNA for the CDR3 is TGTGCCAGCAGCTACAGGGGTGGTCAGCCCCAGCATTTT.

V gene TRBV18 combines with J gene TRBJ1-1; no reliable D call. The CDR3 totals 13 residues. Trimming took off 2 bases at V and 1 base at J, with 5 bases between the two ends. Germline CDR1 KGHSH, CDR2 LQKENI. The CDR3, as DNA: TGTGCCAGCTCACCATCCCAGAACACTGAAGCTTTCTTT. This sequence encodes CASSPSQNTEAFF. The variable domain in full, with the rest retrieved from reference TRBV18 and TRBJ1-1, is NAGVMQNPRHLVRRRGQEARLRCSPMKGHSHVYWYRQLPEEGLKFMVYLQKENIIDESGMPKERFSAEFPKEGPSILRIQQVVRGDSAAYFCASSPSQNTEAFFGQGTRLTVV.

The J gene is TRBJ2-5, the V gene TRBV7-2; 8 nucleotides agree with TRBD1. Germline V gene lookup returns CDR1 SGHTA and CDR2 FQGNSA. This CDR3 is built from 15 residues. Trimming took 4 bases from V and 5 from J; bases not matched to a gene: 9. The CDR3 spells CASSSGQGVSETQYF. The CDR3 bases are TGTGCCAGCAGCTCCGGACAGGGAGTTTCGGAGACCCAGTACTTC.

The chain employs TRBV27 and TRBJ2-1; TRBD1 matches at 8 bases. Germline assignment: CDR1 MNHEY and CDR2 SMNVEV (reference sequence). The CDR3 length is 15 residues. With V trimmed by 0 bases and J by 5 bases, 3 bases remained unmatched. CDR3 in DNA: TGTGCCAGCAGTTTATCGAGGACAGGGAACAATGAGCAGTTCTTC. Amino acid sequence: CASSLSRTGNNEQFF.

The rearrangement links TRBV5-4 to TRBJ2-7; 7 bases map to TRBD2. V lost 0 bases and J lost 0; bases outside the gene matches: 0. Germline values: CDR1 SGHNT, CDR2 YYREEE (reference sequence). The CDR3 runs to 14 residues. In DNA, the CDR3 is TGTGCCAGCAGCTTGGGGACTAGCTCCTACGAGCAGTACTTC. This translates into CASSLGTSSYEQYF.

The rearrangement joins TRBV10-3 to TRBJ2-1, with 8 bases matching TRBD2. Germline V lookup: CDR1 ENHRY, CDR2 SYGVKD. This CDR3 has 14 amino acids. Germline trimming cut 6 bases from V and 1 base from J; bases unmatched to any gene: 2. The CDR3 sequence: CAIRSGSSYNEQFF. Written as DNA, the CDR3 is TGTGCCATCAGGAGCGGGAGTTCCTACAATGAGCAGTTCTTC.

This sequence joins TRBV7-2 and TRBJ1-1; the D is unclear. Per the germline V gene, CDR1 is SGHTA and CDR2 is FQGNSA. This CDR3 is built from 13 residues. The V end was cut by 5 bases, the J end by 7 bases, with 14 bases between. In nucleotides, the CDR3 is TGTGCCAGCAGCCGGATCGACACGGGTGAAGCTTTCTTT. Its protein product is CASSRIDTGEAFF.

The chain links TRBV6-6 to TRBJ1-4, with D possibly TRBD1 on 5 matching bases. Deletions cut 5 bases from V and 8 bases from J, with 18 bases between. CDR3 length: 15 residues. CDR1 is MNHNY and CDR2 is SVGAGI in the germline V gene (reference sequence). As DNA, the CDR3 is TGTGCCAGCAGTAAAGGTCTTGGGGGATCGGAAAAACTGTTTTTT. It encodes CASSKGLGGSEKLFF.

The J gene is TRBJ1-5, the V gene TRBV5-1, with 10 bases fitting TRBD1. In germline, CDR1 is SGHRS, CDR2 YFSETQ. V lost 0 bases to trimming and J lost 7 bases; unmatched junction nucleotides: 4. The CDR3 extends over 15 amino acids. This CDR3 reads CASSLDGTGEQPQHF. CDR3 DNA sequence: TGCGCCAGCAGCTTGGACGGGACAGGGGAGCAGCCCCAGCATTTT.

The chain employs TRBV29-1 and TRBJ2-2; D is unclear. This CDR3 contains 12 residues. Germline loops: CDR1 SQVTM, CDR2 ANQGSEA. V was pared by 2 bases and J by 7 bases, with 8 bases between. CDR3 sequence reads: CSVETQVGELFF. The CDR3 DNA reads TGCAGCGTTGAAACCCAGGTCGGGGAGCTGTTTTTT.

The chain joins TRBV18 to TRBJ2-6, with TRBD1 matching 11 bases. Losses at the gene ends were 0 bases for V and 1 base for J; bases not matched to a gene: 2. The CDR3 extends over 18 amino acids. Germline V CDR1 and CDR2: KGHSH, LQKENI. The DNA of the CDR3 is TGTGCCAGCTCACCACCGGGACAGGGGGTGTCTGGGGCCAACGTCCTGACTTTC. This codes for CASSPPGQGVSGANVLTF. The full variable domain, its missing parts supplied by reference TRBV18 and TRBJ2-6, is NAGVMQNPRHLVRRRGQEARLRCSPMKGHSHVYWYRQLPEEGLKFMVYLQKENIIDESGMPKERFSAEFPKEGPSILRIQQVVRGDSAAYFCASSPPGQGVSGANVLTFGAGSRLTVL.

This rearrangement joins TRBV27 to TRBJ2-2; D not resolved. The CDR3 is 18 amino acids. Germline V CDR1 and CDR2: MNHEY, SMNVEV (reference sequence). Deletions cut 5 bases from V and 1 base from J, with 20 bases between. For the CDR3, the DNA is TGTGCCAGCAGTCCCGTCACGCCGGGCCCCGGGAACACCGGGGAGCTGTTTTTT. It codes for CASSPVTPGPGNTGELFF.

CDR3 coding DNA: TGTGCCAGCACCCCGGACAGGGGGCGGACAGTAGCCAAAAACATTCAGTACTTC. This translates into CASTPDRGRTVAKNIQYF. The gene calls are TRBV2 and TRBJ2-4; 11 bases map to TRBD1. CDR1 and CDR2 from the germline V gene are SNHLY and FYNNEI. The CDR3 spans 18 residues. The trim removed 7 bases at V and 0 bases at J, leaving 11 bases unmatched.

The rearrangement uses TRBV5-5 and TRBJ2-7, with D perhaps given as TRBD1 or TRBD2 (6 bases each). The CDR3 runs to 13 residues. The V end was cut by 3 bases, the J end by 3 bases, with 10 bases between. The germline V gene has CDR1 SGHKS and CDR2 YYEKEE (reference sequence). In nucleotides, the CDR3 is TGTGCCAGCAGCTGGGGGGCCGACTACGAGCAGTACTTC. Residues: CASSWGADYEQYF.

The chain is built from TRBV19 and TRBJ2-1; 8 bases align to TRBD2. The CDR3 is 14 amino acids. CDR1 LNHDA and CDR2 SQIVND come from the germline V gene (reference sequence). Trimming at V came to 8 bases and at J to 6 bases, leaving 9 bases not matched to a gene. The CDR3 nucleotides read TGTGCCAGTTCCCTAGCGGGTTACTCCAATGAGCAGTTCTTC. Translation gives CASSLAGYSNEQFF.

V usage is TRBV5-1 and J usage is TRBJ2-1; TRBD1 aligns across 11 bases. CDR1 SGHRS and CDR2 YFSETQ come from the germline V gene. This CDR3 is built from 16 residues. Unmatched junction bases numbered 6, after V lost 4 bases and J lost 3 bases. The CDR3 reads CASSPRTGGDYNEQFF. CDR3 DNA: TGCGCCAGCAGCCCACGGACAGGGGGCGACTACAATGAGCAGTTCTTC.

This clone is a singleton in its sample. The chain recombines TRBV6-6 with TRBJ2-2; 7 positions match TRBD2. CDR1 is MNHNY and CDR2 is SVGAGI in the germline V gene (reference sequence). Trimming at V came to 6 bases and at J to 5 bases, leaving 9 bases not matched to a gene. The CDR3 runs 15 residues. The DNA for the CDR3 is TGTGCCAGCAGCCCTTCAGGAGCGGGAACCGGGGAGCTGTTTTTT. This translates into CASSPSGAGTGELFF.

V and J are TRBV6-6 and TRBJ1-2, with D tentatively TRBD1 (5 bases). Trimming removed 7 bases from V and 7 bases from J, with 16 bases in between. Germline CDR1 and CDR2: MNHNY and SVGAGI (reference sequence). The CDR3 extends over 13 amino acids. The CDR3 DNA is TGTGCCAGCACGGAGAGGGGCTCCCCTGGCTACACCTTC. It specifies CASTERGSPGYTF.

This chain joins TRBV4-3 and TRBJ2-2, with unresolved D. This CDR3 spans 14 amino acids. V lost 0 bases and J lost 7, with 9 bases in between. Germline V gene sequence: CDR1 LGHNA, CDR2 YSLEER. CDR3 sequence (DNA): TGCGCCAGCAGCCAAGATTCTAGGAACGGGGAGCTGTTTTTT. Translation: CASSQDSRNGELFF.

This chain joins TRBV29-1 and TRBJ1-1, with D uncertain. Germline V CDR1 and CDR2: SQVTM, ANQGSEA. The CDR3 extends over 12 amino acids. With 7 bases removed from V and 0 bases from J, the gap between germline ends came to 9 bases. In DNA, the CDR3 is TGCAGCGCCCGGATGGTGAACACTGAAGCTTTCTTT. The encoded protein is CSARMVNTEAFF.

A few counts support this clone. J is TRBJ1-1 and V is TRBV7-2; D uncertain. CDR1 and CDR2 (germline): SGHTA, FQGNSA. V was pared by 6 bases and J by 1 base, with 9 bases between. The CDR3 extends over 13 amino acids. CDR3 sequence: CASRPTRNTEAFF. As DNA, the CDR3 is TGTGCCAGCAGACCAACGAGGAACACTGAAGCTTTCTTT.

The chain recombines TRBV18 with TRBJ1-3; no definite D call. This CDR3 region has 15 residues. V was shortened by 3 bases and J by 0 bases, with 9 bases between the two germline ends. Germline V gene sequence: CDR1 KGHSH, CDR2 LQKENI. DNA for the CDR3: TGTGCCAGCTCACCTAGGACTGTCTCTGGAAACACCATATATTTT. It specifies CASSPRTVSGNTIYF.